These T cell receptor beta chains were read from a single sample in a study of blood T cell repertoires in COVID-19. Produced via immunoSEQ multiplex PCR; TCRdb's table is partial and in-frame only. This sample carries approximately 170,000 clones, approximately 91% of them seen once, and the ten largest clones take around 4.8%. Sequences were obtained from peripheral blood. The receptors were gathered from a man aged 18 to 30 with COVID-19, enrolled during active disease. Each CDR3 is given with its conserved first and last residue. A D gene is named only where the DNA matches it firmly. Clone size is given for some rows only: seen once, a few or many times, or a class if the clone is expanded.

v_call	clone_size	d_call	j_call	cdr3_aa	cdr3_nt
TRBV30	-	-	TRBJ2-2	CACYRGTDGTGELFF	TGTGCCTGCTACCGCGGGACGGACGGCACCGGGGAGCTGTTTTTT
TRBV4-3	-	TRBD2	TRBJ2-7	CASSQDLLAGSYEQYF	TGCGCCAGCAGCCAAGATCTACTAGCGGGATCCTACGAGCAGTACTTC
TRBV5-4	once	-	TRBJ2-2	CASKDRPGKAAGELFF	TGTGCCAGCAAGGACCGACCAGGAAAAGCGGCCGGGGAGCTGTTTTTT
TRBV28	-	TRBD1	TRBJ1-1	CASRILGTGAWDTEAFF	TGTGCCAGCAGGATCCTCGGGACAGGGGCTTGGGACACTGAAGCTTTCTTT
TRBV24-1	-	TRBD1	TRBJ1-5	CATRGQGWDQPQHF	TGTGCCACCAGAGGACAGGGTTGGGATCAGCCCCAGCATTTT
TRBV30	-	-	TRBJ1-6	CAWSDSGATYNSPLHF	TGTGCCTGGAGTGACTCAGGGGCTACCTATAATTCACCCCTCCACTTT
TRBV11-2	-	-	TRBJ1-4	CASSFLGKPAEKLLF	TGTGCCAGCAGCTTTCTCGGGAAACCTGCTGAAAAACTGCTTTTT
TRBV7-2	-	-	TRBJ2-5	CASSLPGAQETQYF	TGTGCCAGCAGCCTTCCAGGGGCGCAAGAGACCCAGTACTTC
TRBV5-1	-	TRBD1	TRBJ1-6	CASSLAGQGRSPLHF	TGCGCCAGCAGCTTGGCGGGACAGGGGCGGTCACCCCTCCACTTT
TRBV11-2	-	TRBD1	TRBJ2-1	CASSLGQGANNEQFF	TGTGCCAGCAGCTTAGGACAGGGGGCGAACAATGAGCAGTTCTTC
TRBV3-1/TRBV3-2	-	TRBD1	TRBJ2-2	CASSHEDRGLGELFF	TGTGCCAGCAGCCACGAAGACAGGGGGCTCGGGGAGCTGTTTTTT
TRBV7-9	-	TRBD1	TRBJ2-7	CASSSDRGSYEQYF	TGTGCCAGCAGCTCAGACAGGGGATCCTACGAGCAGTACTTC
TRBV27	-	TRBD2	TRBJ2-7	CASSLDVPGLAGGLYEQYF	TGTGCCAGCAGTTTAGACGTCCCGGGACTAGCGGGAGGGCTATACGAGCAGTACTTC
TRBV24-1	-	-	TRBJ2-7	CATSDLRVGYEQYF	TGTGCCACCAGTGATCTCCGGGTCGGTTACGAGCAGTACTTC
TRBV19	-	-	TRBJ2-6	CASSQNGPGANVLTF	TGTGCCAGTAGTCAAAATGGGCCTGGGGCCAACGTCCTGACTTTC
TRBV7-9	-	TRBD2	TRBJ2-7	CASSYLAGGPPYEQYF	TGTGCCAGCAGCTACCTAGCGGGAGGGCCCCCCTACGAGCAGTACTTC
TRBV6-5	-	-	TRBJ2-7	CASSYRGEQYF	TGTGCCAGCAGTTACAGGGGCGAGCAGTACTTC
TRBV4-1	-	-	TRBJ1-3	CASSQGPPGGSGNTIYF	TGCGCCAGCAGCCAAGGCCCCCCGGGAGGATCTGGAAACACCATATATTTT
TRBV2	-	-	TRBJ1-2	CASTGRSYTF	TGTGCCAGCACTGGGAGGAGCTACACCTTC
TRBV2	-	-	TRBJ2-1	CASLYNEQFF	TGTGCCAGCCTATACAATGAGCAGTTCTTC
TRBV30	-	-	TRBJ2-7	CAWSPGPIYEQYF	TGTGCCTGGAGTCCTGGCCCAATCTACGAGCAGTACTTC
TRBV28	-	TRBD1	TRBJ2-2	CASSNEDRANTGELFF	TGTGCCAGCAGTAATGAGGACAGGGCGAACACCGGGGAGCTGTTTTTT
TRBV30	-	-	TRBJ1-4	CAWSVRVNEKLFF	TGTGCCTGGAGTGTACGAGTTAATGAAAAACTGTTTTTT